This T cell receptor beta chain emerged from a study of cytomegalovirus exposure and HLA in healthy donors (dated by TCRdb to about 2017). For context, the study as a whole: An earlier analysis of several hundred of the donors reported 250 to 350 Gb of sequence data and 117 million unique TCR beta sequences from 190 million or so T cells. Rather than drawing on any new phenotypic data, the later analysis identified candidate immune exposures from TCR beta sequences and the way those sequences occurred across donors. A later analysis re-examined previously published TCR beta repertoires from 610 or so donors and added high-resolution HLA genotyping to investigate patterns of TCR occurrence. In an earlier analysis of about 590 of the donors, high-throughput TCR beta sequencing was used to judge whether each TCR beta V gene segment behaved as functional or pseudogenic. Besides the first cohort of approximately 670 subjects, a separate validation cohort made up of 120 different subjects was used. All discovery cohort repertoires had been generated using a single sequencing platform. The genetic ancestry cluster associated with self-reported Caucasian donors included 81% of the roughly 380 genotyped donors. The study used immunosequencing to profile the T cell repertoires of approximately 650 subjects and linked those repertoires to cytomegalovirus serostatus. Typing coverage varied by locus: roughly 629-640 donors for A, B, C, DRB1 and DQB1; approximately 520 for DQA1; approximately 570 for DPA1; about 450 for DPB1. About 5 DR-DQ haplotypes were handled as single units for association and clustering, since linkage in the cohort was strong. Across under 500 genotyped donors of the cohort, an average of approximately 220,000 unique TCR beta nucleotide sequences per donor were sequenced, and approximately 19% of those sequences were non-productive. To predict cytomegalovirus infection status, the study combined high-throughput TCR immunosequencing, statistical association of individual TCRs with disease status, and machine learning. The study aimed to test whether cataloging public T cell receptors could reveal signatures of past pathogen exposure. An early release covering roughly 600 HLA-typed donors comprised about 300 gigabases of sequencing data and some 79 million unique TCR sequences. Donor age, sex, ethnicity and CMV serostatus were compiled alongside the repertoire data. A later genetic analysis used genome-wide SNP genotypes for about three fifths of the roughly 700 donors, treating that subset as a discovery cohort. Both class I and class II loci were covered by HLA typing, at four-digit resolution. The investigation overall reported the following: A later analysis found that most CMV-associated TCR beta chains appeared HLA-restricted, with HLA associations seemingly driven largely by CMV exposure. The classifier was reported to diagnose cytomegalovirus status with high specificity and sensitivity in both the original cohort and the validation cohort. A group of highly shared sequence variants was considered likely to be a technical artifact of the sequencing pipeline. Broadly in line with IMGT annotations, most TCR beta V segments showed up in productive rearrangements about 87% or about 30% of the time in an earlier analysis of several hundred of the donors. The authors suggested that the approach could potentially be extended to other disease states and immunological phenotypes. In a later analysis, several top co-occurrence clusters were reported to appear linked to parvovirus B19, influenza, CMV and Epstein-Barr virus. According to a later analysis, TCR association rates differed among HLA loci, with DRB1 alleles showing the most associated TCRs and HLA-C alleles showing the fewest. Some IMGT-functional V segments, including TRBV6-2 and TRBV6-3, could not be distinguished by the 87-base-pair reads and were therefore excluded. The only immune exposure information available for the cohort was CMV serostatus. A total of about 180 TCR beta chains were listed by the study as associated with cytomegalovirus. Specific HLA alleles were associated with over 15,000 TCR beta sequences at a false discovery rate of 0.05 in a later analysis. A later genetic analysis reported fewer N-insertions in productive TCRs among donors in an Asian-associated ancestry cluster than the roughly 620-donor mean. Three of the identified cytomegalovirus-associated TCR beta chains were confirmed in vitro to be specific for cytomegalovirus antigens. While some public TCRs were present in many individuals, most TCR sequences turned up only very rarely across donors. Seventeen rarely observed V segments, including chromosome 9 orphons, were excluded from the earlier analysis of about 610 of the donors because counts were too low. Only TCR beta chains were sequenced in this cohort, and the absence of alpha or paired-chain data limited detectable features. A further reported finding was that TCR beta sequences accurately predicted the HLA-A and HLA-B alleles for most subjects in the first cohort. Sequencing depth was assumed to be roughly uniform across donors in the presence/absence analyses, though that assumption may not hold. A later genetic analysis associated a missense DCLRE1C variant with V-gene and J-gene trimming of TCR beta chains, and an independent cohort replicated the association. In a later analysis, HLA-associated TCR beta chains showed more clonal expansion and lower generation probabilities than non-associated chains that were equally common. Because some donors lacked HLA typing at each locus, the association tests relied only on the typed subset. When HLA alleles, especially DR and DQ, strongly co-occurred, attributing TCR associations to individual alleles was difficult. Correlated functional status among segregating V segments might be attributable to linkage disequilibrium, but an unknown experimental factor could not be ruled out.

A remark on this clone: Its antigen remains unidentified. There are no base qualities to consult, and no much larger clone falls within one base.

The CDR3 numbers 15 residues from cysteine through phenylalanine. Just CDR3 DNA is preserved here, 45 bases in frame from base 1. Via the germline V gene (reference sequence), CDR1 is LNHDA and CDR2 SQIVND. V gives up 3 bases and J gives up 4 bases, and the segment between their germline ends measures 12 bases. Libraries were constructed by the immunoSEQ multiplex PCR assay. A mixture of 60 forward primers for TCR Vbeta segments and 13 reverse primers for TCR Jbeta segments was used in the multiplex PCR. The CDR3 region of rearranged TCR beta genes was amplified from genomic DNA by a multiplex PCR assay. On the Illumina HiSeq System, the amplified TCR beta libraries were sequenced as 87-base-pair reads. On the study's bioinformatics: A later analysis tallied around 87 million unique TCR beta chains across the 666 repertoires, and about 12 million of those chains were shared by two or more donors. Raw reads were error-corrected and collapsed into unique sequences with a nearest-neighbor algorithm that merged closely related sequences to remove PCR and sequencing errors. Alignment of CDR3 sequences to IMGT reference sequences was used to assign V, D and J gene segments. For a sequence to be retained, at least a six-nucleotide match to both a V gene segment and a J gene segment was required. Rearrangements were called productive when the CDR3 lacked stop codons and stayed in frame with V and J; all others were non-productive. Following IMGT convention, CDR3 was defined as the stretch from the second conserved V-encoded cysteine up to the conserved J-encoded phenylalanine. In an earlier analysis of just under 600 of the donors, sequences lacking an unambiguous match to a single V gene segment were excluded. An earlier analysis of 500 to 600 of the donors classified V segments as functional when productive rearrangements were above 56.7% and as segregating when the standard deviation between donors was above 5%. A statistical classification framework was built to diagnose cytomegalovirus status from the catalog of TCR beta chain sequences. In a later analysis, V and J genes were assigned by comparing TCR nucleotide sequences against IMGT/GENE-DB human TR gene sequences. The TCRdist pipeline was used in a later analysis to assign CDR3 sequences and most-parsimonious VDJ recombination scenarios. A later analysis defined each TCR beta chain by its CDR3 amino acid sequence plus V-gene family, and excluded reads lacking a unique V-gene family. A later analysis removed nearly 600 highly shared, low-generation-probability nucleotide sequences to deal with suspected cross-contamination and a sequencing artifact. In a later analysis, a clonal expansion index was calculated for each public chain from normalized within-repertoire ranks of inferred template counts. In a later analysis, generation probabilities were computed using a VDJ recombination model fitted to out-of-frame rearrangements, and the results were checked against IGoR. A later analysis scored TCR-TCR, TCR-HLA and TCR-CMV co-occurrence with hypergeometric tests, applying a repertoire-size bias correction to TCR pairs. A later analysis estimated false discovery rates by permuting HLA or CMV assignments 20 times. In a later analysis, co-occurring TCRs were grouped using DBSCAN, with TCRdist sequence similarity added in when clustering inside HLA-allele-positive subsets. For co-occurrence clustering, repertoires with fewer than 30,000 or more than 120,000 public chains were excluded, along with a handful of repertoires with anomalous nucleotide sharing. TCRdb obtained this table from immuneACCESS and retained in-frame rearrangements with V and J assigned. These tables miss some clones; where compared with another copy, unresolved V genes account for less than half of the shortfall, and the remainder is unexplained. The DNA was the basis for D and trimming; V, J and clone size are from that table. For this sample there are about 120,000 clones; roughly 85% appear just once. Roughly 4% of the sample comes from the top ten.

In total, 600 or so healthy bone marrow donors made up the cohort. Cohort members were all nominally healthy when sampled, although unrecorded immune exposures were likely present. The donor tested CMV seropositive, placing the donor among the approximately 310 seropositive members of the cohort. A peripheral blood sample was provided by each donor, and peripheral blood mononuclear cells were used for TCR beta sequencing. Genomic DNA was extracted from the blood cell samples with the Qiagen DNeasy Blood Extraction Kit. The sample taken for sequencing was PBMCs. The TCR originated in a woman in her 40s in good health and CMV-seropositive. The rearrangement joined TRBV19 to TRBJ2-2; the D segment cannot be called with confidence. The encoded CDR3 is CASSIRLLVTGELFF. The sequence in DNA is TGTGCCAGTAGTATTCGACTGCTCGTCACCGGGGAGCTGTTTTTT. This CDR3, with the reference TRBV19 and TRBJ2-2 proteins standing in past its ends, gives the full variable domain DGGITQSPKYLFRKEGQNVTLSCEQNLNHDAMYWYRQDPGQGLRLIYYSQIVNDFQKGDIAEGYSVSREKKESFPLTVTSAQKNPTAFYLCASSIRLLVTGELFFGEGSRLTVL.